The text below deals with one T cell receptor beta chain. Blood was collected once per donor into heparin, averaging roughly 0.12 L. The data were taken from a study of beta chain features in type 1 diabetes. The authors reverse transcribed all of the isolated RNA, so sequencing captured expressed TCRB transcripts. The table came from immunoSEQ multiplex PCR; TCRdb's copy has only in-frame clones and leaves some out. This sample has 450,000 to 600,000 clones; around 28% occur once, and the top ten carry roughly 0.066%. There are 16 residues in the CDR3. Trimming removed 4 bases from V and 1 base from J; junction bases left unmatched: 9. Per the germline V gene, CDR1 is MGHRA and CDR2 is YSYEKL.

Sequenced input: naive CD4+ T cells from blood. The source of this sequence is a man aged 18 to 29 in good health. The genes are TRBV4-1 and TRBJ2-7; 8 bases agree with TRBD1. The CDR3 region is CASSRQFRDRSYEQYF. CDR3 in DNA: TGCGCCAGCAGCCGCCAGTTTCGGGACAGGTCCTACGAGCAGTACTTC.